This T cell receptor (beta chain) was recovered during a study of regulatory T cells in long-lasting Graves disease. Both iRepertoire HTBI primers and Arm-PCR of CDR3 regions were used to build the TCR beta libraries. Each CDR3 protein gets one entry after TCRdb re-called the multiplex PCR reads with MiXCR. This repertoire shows some 500,000 distinct CDR3 sequences, 15% to 20% found once; its top ten account for around 25%. Sample time point: newly diagnosed GD, antithyroid drugs for less than 3 months. The TCR library was made from RNA that had been extracted from PBMCs in TRIzol. This clonotype has a count of ten or more. This CDR3 spans 13 amino acids. V gave up 2 bases and J gave up 5 bases, with 9 bases separating them. These data were likewise used in another study, on T cells in Graves' hyperthyroidism and ophthalmopathy.

The sequences come from peripheral blood mononuclear cells (PBMCs), collected at new diagnosis, from a patient treated with antithyroid drugs. The chain carries TRBV12-3 or TRBV12-4 and TRBJ1-1; D remains ambiguous. This sequence was found in a middle-aged woman with Graves disease. The CDR3 DNA is TGTGCCAGCAGTTTAAACTTTGGGACTGAAGCTTTCTTT. It is translated as CASSLNFGTEAFF.